The rows below give T cell receptor beta chains drawn from one sample of a study of blood T cell repertoires in COVID-19. The table came from immunoSEQ multiplex PCR; TCRdb's copy has only in-frame clones and leaves some out. The sample has roughly 140,000 clones; approximately 80% are singletons. The sample taken for sequencing was peripheral blood. These receptors all stem from a woman between 55 and 75 years old with acute or convalescent COVID-19. CDR3s include the opening cysteine and the closing phenylalanine or tryptophan. A D gene is named only where the DNA matches it firmly. Size is stated for part of the rows, as once, few or many counts, or as a class when the clone is expanded.

>few|TRBD1|TRBV29-1|TRBJ2-7
CSVGQGHEQYF
TGCAGCGTTGGACAGGGCCACGAGCAGTACTTC
>NA|TRBD2|TRBV11-3|TRBJ2-1
CASSLEAGVFTNEQFF
TGTGCCAGCAGCTTAGAGGCGGGAGTCTTTACCAATGAGCAGTTCTTC
>NA|TRBD2|TRBV3-1/TRBV3-2|TRBJ2-3
CASSQDPSGRAGTDTQYF
TGTGCCAGCAGCCAAGATCCTAGCGGGAGGGCCGGCACAGATACGCAGTATTTT
>NA|NA|TRBV16|TRBJ2-7
CASSQVQGSGQYF
TGTGCCAGCAGCCAAGTACAGGGAAGTGGGCAGTACTTC
>NA|NA|TRBV10-3|TRBJ2-2
CASSARAVNTGELFF
TGTGCCTCAAGTGCGCGAGCGGTGAACACCGGGGAGCTGTTTTTT
>NA|NA|TRBV5-4|TRBJ2-7
CASTDSTTYEQYF
TGTGCCAGCACGGACAGTACAACCTACGAGCAGTACTTC
>NA|TRBD2|TRBV5-1|TRBJ2-2
CASSLETLAGDTGELFF
TGCGCCAGCAGCTTGGAAACCCTAGCGGGAGACACCGGGGAGCTGTTTTTT
>once|TRBD2|TRBV27|TRBJ2-1
CASSVGLAFYNEQFF
TGTGCCAGCAGTGTTGGACTAGCGTTCTACAATGAGCAGTTCTTC
>few|NA|TRBV11-2|TRBJ2-5
CASSLGLSGETQYF
TGTGCCAGCAGCCTTGGACTAAGCGGGGAGACCCAGTACTTC
>NA|NA|TRBV14|TRBJ2-5
CASSRALTTSGQETQYF
TGTGCCAGCAGCCGCGCTCTGACTACGAGCGGTCAAGAGACCCAGTACTTC
>NA|NA|TRBV6-2/TRBV6-3|TRBJ2-7
CASSKGGVYEQYF
TGTGCCAGCAGTAAAGGAGGGGTCTACGAGCAGTACTTC
>NA|TRBD2|TRBV2|TRBJ2-3
CASTAGTSGSVPTTDTQYF
TGTGCCAGCACTGCCGGGACTAGCGGGAGTGTCCCCACCACAGATACGCAGTATTTT
>NA|NA|TRBV5-1|TRBJ1-1
CASSLDGEANTEAFF
TGCGCCAGCAGCTTGGATGGGGAGGCGAACACTGAAGCTTTCTTT
>NA|TRBD1|TRBV27|TRBJ1-1
CASRGQLNTEAFF
TGTGCCAGCAGGGGACAGTTGAACACTGAAGCTTTCTTT
>NA|NA|TRBV3-1/TRBV3-2|TRBJ1-2
CASSQGHPGTIHSGYTF
TGTGCCAGCAGCCAGGGGCATCCCGGGACAATCCATAGTGGCTACACCTTC
>NA|TRBD1|TRBV27|TRBJ2-7
CASQNRGYEQYF
TGTGCCAGCCAAAACAGGGGCTACGAGCAGTACTTC
>NA|TRBD1|TRBV5-1|TRBJ2-7
CASSSPGQGNLEQYF
TGCGCCAGCAGCTCCCCGGGACAGGGGAATTTAGAGCAGTACTTC
>NA|NA|TRBV9|TRBJ2-7
CASSVGDGSSYEQYF
TGTGCCAGCAGCGTAGGGGACGGGAGCTCCTACGAGCAGTACTTC